At least ten counts were recorded for the clone carrying this TCR beta chain. The CDR3 sequence is 15 residues long. The germline V gene has CDR1 SGHTA and CDR2 FQGTGA. With 5 bases clipped from V and 2 bases from J, the junction kept 6 bases outside the gene matches. TCRdb itself ran the 5' RACE reads through MiXCR, one entry per CDR3 protein. The data hold approximately 390,000 distinct CDR3 sequences, with approximately 15% observed a single time. This record belongs to a study of T-cell memory formation after mild COVID-19. For the study at large: TCR clusters showed largely donor specificity.

The receptor was derived from a man between 18 and 29 years old who had mild COVID-19 (a few samples of this study predate the infection). Cell type and time point are not known. The chain combines TRBV7-3 with TRBJ1-2, with 9 bases identical to TRBD1. The sample was PBMCs or a T cell subset sorted from them (not recorded which). CDR3 protein: CASSLGQGSNYGYTF. In DNA form, the CDR3 reads TGTGCCAGCAGCCTTGGACAGGGGTCAAACTATGGCTACACCTTC.